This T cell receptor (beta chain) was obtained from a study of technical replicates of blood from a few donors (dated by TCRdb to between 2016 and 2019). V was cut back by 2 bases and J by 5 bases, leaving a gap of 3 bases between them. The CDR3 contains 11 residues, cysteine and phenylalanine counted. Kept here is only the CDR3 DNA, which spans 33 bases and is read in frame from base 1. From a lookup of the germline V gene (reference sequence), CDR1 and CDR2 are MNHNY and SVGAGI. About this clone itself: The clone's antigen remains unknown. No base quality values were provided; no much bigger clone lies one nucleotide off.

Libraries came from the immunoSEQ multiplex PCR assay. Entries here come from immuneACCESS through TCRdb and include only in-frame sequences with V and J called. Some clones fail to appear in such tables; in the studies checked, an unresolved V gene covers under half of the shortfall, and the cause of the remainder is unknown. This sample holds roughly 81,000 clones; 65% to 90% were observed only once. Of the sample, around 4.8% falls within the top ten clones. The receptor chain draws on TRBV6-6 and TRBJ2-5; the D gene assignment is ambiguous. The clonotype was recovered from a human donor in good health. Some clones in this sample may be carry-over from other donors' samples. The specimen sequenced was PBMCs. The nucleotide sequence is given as TGTGCCAGCAGTTACGCGGAGACCCAGTACTTC. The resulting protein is CASSYAETQYF.